This T cell receptor beta chain was sequenced in a study of CD4 T cells in relation to SARS-CoV-2 and coronaviruses. Trimming removed 8 bases from V and 1 base from J; junction bases left unmatched: 4. CDR3 length equals 13 residues. CDR1 and CDR2 from the germline V gene are MNHNY and SVGAGI (reference sequence). Here immunoSEQ multiplex PCR was the method, and the copy in TCRdb shows in-frame clones only, minus some. The table shows about 54,000 clones, with roughly 94% occurring only once. This clonotype was obtained from an adult with COVID-19. Sequences were obtained from naive CD4+ T cells from PBMCs. This sample's subset: naive CD4+ T cells isolated by negative enrichment. The chain uses TRBV6-6 and TRBJ1-1; 7 nucleotides match TRBD1. This CDR3 is CASSRQGNTEAFF. The CDR3 coding sequence is TGTGCCAGCTCCCGACAGGGGAACACTGAAGCTTTCTTT.